This TCR beta chain was identified in a study of blood T cell repertoires in COVID-19. Trimming left V 4 bases short and J 1 base short, with 20 bases between. The CDR3 totals 18 residues. Only in-frame clones appear in the TCRdb table, and some are missing; sequencing was by immunoSEQ multiplex PCR. The sample carries just over 150,000 clones, around 93% recorded once. The V and J genes are TRBV5-3 and TRBJ2-2; tentatively, D is TRBD2 (6 bases). TRBV5-3 is an ORF; its function is uncertain. Sequenced input: peripheral blood. This sequence was found in a man younger than 45 with COVID-19, enrolled during active disease. CDR3 in amino acids: CARSPEGSVAWNTGELFF. The CDR3 DNA reads TGTGCCAGAAGCCCGGAGGGAAGCGTCGCCTGGAACACCGGGGAGCTGTTTTTT.